This T cell receptor beta chain comes out of a study of T cell repertoires in cytomegalovirus infection. Study at large: Public signatures in TCR beta pointed to CMV infection and matching HLA type.

Using its own MiXCR run on the reads, TCRdb lists one record per CDR3 protein. The sample has approximately 630,000 distinct CDR3 sequences, less than 25% seen once; the top ten hold roughly 8%. This clonotype has at least ten counts. V shed 7 bases and J shed 0 bases, with 9 bases lying between them. Germline loops: CDR1 SGHVS, CDR2 FQNEAQ. The CDR3 sequence is 14 residues long. The material sequenced was CD8+ T cells from PBMCs. V gene TRBV7-8 combines with J gene TRBJ2-2; D uncertain. The clonotype was recovered from a human donor in good health (CMV status not recorded). Some clones in this sample may be carry-over from other donors' samples. The CDR3 DNA is TGTGCCAGCACCCCCGTGGCGAACACCGGGGAGCTGTTTTTT. Encoded protein: CASTPVANTGELFF.